This TCR beta chain was documented in a study of T cells in Graves' hyperthyroidism and ophthalmopathy. The CDR3 contains 14 residues. The V gene lost 5 bases and the J gene lost 10 bases, with 19 bases spanning the gap. The germline V gene encodes CDR1 SEHNR and CDR2 FQNEAQ (reference sequence). Amplification targeted TCR beta CDR3 regions from RNA transcripts. The TCR CDR3 was amplified in a first-round RT-PCR using the HTBI primer set. MiXCR, run by TCRdb on the multiplex PCR reads, gives a single entry per CDR3 protein. The sample has 650,000 to 700,000 distinct CDR3 sequences, approximately 15% seen once. Around 10 ml of fresh peripheral blood supplied the PBMCs.

The source is a man aged 50-59 years with Graves' hyperthyroidism. Material: blood. The chain carries TRBV7-9 and TRBJ2-3; TRBD2 is a possible D gene (6 bases). The CDR3 nucleotides are TGTGCCAGCAGCCAAGGGTCGGGAGTAGAGGCGCAGTATTTT. Protein product: CASSQGSGVEAQYF.